This T cell receptor beta chain originates from a study of metastatic and nonmetastatic thyroid tumors. The study's findings and limits: Significantly higher TCR beta diversity was reportedly seen in malignant thyroid tumors than benign nodules, in blood and tumor.

This clone was seen at least ten times. Its antigen is undetermined. This CDR3 has 11 residues. V was shortened by 0 bases and J by 11 bases, with 6 bases between the two germline ends. CDR1 and CDR2 from the germline V gene are SGHRS and YFSETQ. Under the authors' procedure: Construction of a distant-metastasis classifier for papillary thyroid cancer relied on CDR3 differences across clinicopathological groups. TCRdb re-called the PCR reads via MiXCR. Clone size and V and J calls follow TCRdb, not the original study. The profile shows 60,000 to 85,000 clones, around 18% of them singletons. No patient received treatment before thyroid surgery.

This clonotype was sampled from a female donor with papillary thyroid cancer or a benign thyroid nodule (not recorded which). Some clones in this sample may be carry-over from other donors' samples. The chain carries TRBV5-1 and TRBJ2-1; no clear D gene. The sample comprised blood. The CDR3, as DNA: TGCGCCAGCAGCTTGGCCGTTCAGCAGTTCTTC. The encoded protein is CASSLAVQQFF.